This is a list of T cell receptor beta chains from one sample in a study of blood T cell repertoires in COVID-19. Sequencing was performed with immunoSEQ multiplex PCR; in TCRdb, only in-frame clones are kept and a portion is missing. The sample has 190,000 or so clones; around nine tenths are singletons. The specimen sequenced was peripheral blood. These receptors originate from a man aged 60 to 69 who had recovered from COVID-19. Each CDR3 is given with its conserved first and last residue. D genes are given only for firm matches. A clone size is listed for some rows: how often the clone was seen (once, few, many), or a class if it is expanded.

J gene,D gene,V gene,clone size,CDR3 protein,CDR3 DNA
TRBJ1-1,-,TRBV4-3,-,CASSSPGYTEAFF,TGCGCCAGCAGCTCTCCGGGTTACACTGAAGCTTTCTTT
TRBJ1-2,TRBD1,TRBV7-8,-,CASSLGWQGAGGYTF,TGTGCCAGCAGCTTGGGGTGGCAGGGGGCAGGTGGCTACACCTTC
TRBJ1-3,-,TRBV4-2,-,CASSQNLAVTGNTIYF,TGTGCCAGCAGCCAAAACCTGGCGGTCACTGGAAACACCATATATTTT
TRBJ1-4,-,TRBV12-3/TRBV12-4,-,CASSWASSGGLFF,TGTGCCAGCAGCTGGGCGAGTTCGGGGGGGCTGTTTTTT
TRBJ1-6,-,TRBV15,-,CATSRERGENSSPLHF,TGTGCCACCAGCAGAGAACGTGGGGAGAACAGTTCACCCCTCCACTTT
TRBJ2-7,TRBD1,TRBV2,-,CASTQETGGWYEQYF,TGTGCCAGCACCCAAGAGACAGGGGGCTGGTACGAGCAGTACTTC
TRBJ1-6,-,TRBV6-5,once,CASSFDWQGGSPLHF,TGTGCCAGCAGTTTCGATTGGCAGGGCGGATCACCCCTCCACTTT
TRBJ1-1,-,TRBV5-5,few,CASSSKDRFLNTEAFF,TGTGCCAGCAGCTCAAAAGACAGGTTTCTAAACACTGAAGCTTTCTTT
TRBJ1-5,-,TRBV15,-,CATSRDRMGAVYVQPQHF,TGTGCCACCAGCAGAGATCGGATGGGGGCGGTTTATGTTCAGCCCCAGCATTTT
TRBJ1-4,-,TRBV10-1,-,CASSAGATNEKLFF,TGCGCCAGCAGTGCGGGGGCAACTAATGAAAAACTGTTTTTT
TRBJ2-5,TRBD1,TRBV7-2,-,CASSLQPPGQHQETQYF,TGTGCCAGCAGCTTACAACCCCCGGGACAGCACCAAGAGACCCAGTACTTC
TRBJ1-1,TRBD1,TRBV2,few,CASSAYPLGQGWTEAFF,TGTGCCAGCAGTGCCTATCCACTTGGACAGGGATGGACTGAAGCTTTCTTT
TRBJ1-1,-,TRBV7-9,few,CASSLVSGVPEAFF,TGTGCCAGCAGCTTAGTGTCAGGGGTCCCTGAAGCTTTCTTT
TRBJ1-4,TRBD1,TRBV5-4,few,CASSQDRVKNEKLFF,TGTGCCAGCAGCCAAGACAGGGTAAAAAATGAAAAACTGTTTTTT
TRBJ1-2,TRBD1,TRBV7-9,-,CASSLPGQGLNGYTF,TGTGCCAGCAGCTTACCGGGACAGGGGCTCAATGGCTACACCTTC
TRBJ1-5,-,TRBV19,-,CASALQRANQPQHF,TGTGCCAGTGCCCTCCAGCGTGCCAATCAGCCCCAGCATTTT
TRBJ2-7,-,TRBV3-1/TRBV3-2,once,CASSLTGGGLTYEQYF,TGTGCCAGCAGCCTTACCGGTGGCGGCCTGACCTACGAGCAGTACTTC
TRBJ2-7,TRBD2,TRBV7-9,few,CASSSPGLAGYEQYF,TGTGCCAGCAGCTCCCCGGGACTAGCGGGCTACGAGCAGTACTTC
TRBJ2-7,-,TRBV5-7,-,CASSYTSYEQYF,TGTGCCAGCAGCTACACCTCCTACGAGCAGTACTTC
TRBJ2-7,-,TRBV5-6,-,CASSSPSSYSSTYEQYF,TGTGCCAGCAGCTCCCCTAGCTCGTACTCGAGTACCTACGAGCAGTACTTC
TRBJ2-7,-,TRBV19,few,CASSPGLVYEQYF,TGTGCCAGTAGCCCCGGGTTGGTGTACGAGCAGTACTTC
TRBJ2-2,TRBD2,TRBV2,few,CASSPSPTSGYTGELFF,TGTGCCAGCAGTCCCTCCCCGACTAGCGGGTACACCGGGGAGCTGTTTTTT
TRBJ1-5,TRBD1,TRBV19,-,CASSGQGQSNQPQHF,TGTGCCAGTAGCGGACAGGGACAAAGCAATCAGCCCCAGCATTTT
TRBJ2-2,TRBD2,TRBV7-3,-,CASSLNPTSGSTGELFF,TGTGCCAGCAGCTTAAACCCGACTAGCGGAAGCACCGGGGAGCTGTTTTTT
TRBJ2-7,-,TRBV6-5,-,CASRIPTPGDYEQYF,TGTGCCAGCAGGATTCCGACACCCGGGGACTACGAGCAGTACTTC
TRBJ2-1,-,TRBV6-5,few,CASSYLGGYNEQFF,TGTGCCAGCAGTTACTTGGGGGGCTACAATGAGCAGTTCTTC
TRBJ2-7,TRBD1,TRBV9,-,CASSVVGQSYEQYF,TGTGCCAGCAGCGTAGTGGGACAGAGCTACGAGCAGTACTTC
TRBJ2-5,TRBD1,TRBV27,-,CASSFAGTGFSETQYF,TGTGCCAGCAGTTTTGCCGGGACAGGATTTTCGGAGACCCAGTACTTC
TRBJ1-5,-,TRBV7-2,few,CASSLVGDQPQHF,TGTGCCAGCAGCTTAGTAGGAGACCAGCCCCAGCATTTT
TRBJ2-6,-,TRBV16,-,CASSPSGSGANVLTF,TGTGCCAGCAGCCCCTCAGGCTCTGGGGCCAACGTCCTGACTTTC